A selection of T cell receptor beta chains follows, all from one sample in a study of T cell responses to AZD1222 COVID-19 vaccine. Some clones are missing from TCRdb's copy, which holds only in-frame ones; the method was immunoSEQ multiplex PCR. The sample comprises 100,000 to 150,000 clones, roughly 90% of which are singletons, and approximately 12% rests with the top ten. The material sequenced was peripheral blood, taken on day 0 of MenACWY control vaccination. These receptors all come from an adult in good health. Both conserved end residues are part of each CDR3. D genes are given only for firm matches. Rows may omit the clone size; those that give it use once, few, many or a size class.

V	size	J	D	DNA	CDR3
TRBV24-1	NA	TRBJ2-1	TRBD1	TGTGCCACCAGAGGAATAGGGGGCTTCAATGAGCAGTTCTTC	CATRGIGGFNEQFF
TRBV5-4	once	TRBJ1-2	NA	TGTGCCAGCAGCTTGGGTTCAGACTATGGCTACACCTTC	CASSLGSDYGYTF
TRBV7-2	NA	TRBJ2-3	TRBD2	TGTGCCAGCAGCTTAGGACTAGCTACTCGCACAGATACGCAGTATTTT	CASSLGLATRTDTQYF
TRBV11-3	NA	TRBJ1-2	NA	TGTGCCAGCAGCTTAAAATATAACTATGGCTACACCTTC	CASSLKYNYGYTF
TRBV11-2	few	TRBJ2-3	NA	TGTGCCAGCAGCAACCCTTACACCAGACTAGGCGAACCCACAGATACGCAGTATTTT	CASSNPYTRLGEPTDTQYF
TRBV6-5	NA	TRBJ2-7	TRBD1	TGTGCCAGCAGTTCGGGACAGGGCAGATCCTACGAGCAGTACTTC	CASSSGQGRSYEQYF
TRBV5-1	NA	TRBJ2-6	NA	TGCGCCAGCAGCCCCACGACGGGCTCTGGGGCCAACGTCCTGACTTTC	CASSPTTGSGANVLTF
TRBV4-1	NA	TRBJ2-7	TRBD2	TGCGCCAGCAGCCAAGGTACAACTAGCGCATCCTACGAGCAGTACTTC	CASSQGTTSASYEQYF
TRBV5-1	NA	TRBJ2-4	NA	TGCGCCAGCAGCTTGGAAGGGGCCGGTTTAAACATTCAGTACTTC	CASSLEGAGLNIQYF
TRBV11-2	NA	TRBJ2-7	NA	TGTGCCAGCAGCTTTGACGGGAGATCCTCCTACGAGCAGTACTTC	CASSFDGRSSYEQYF
TRBV6-5	once	TRBJ2-7	TRBD2	TGTGCCAGCCGGAGGGAGGGTACCTACGAGCAGTACTTC	CASRREGTYEQYF
TRBV2	NA	TRBJ2-7	TRBD2	TGTGCCAGCTCCCGAGGGGCTAGCGGGGAAGTAAAGCACGAGCAGTACTTC	CASSRGASGEVKHEQYF
TRBV5-1	NA	TRBJ2-6	NA	TGCGCCAGCAGAAGGCAGGGGAACTCTGGGGCCAACGTCCTGACTTTC	CASRRQGNSGANVLTF
TRBV2	NA	TRBJ1-5	TRBD1	TGTGCCAGCAGTGAATTTCTATTATCGGGGACAGGGTCCTTCAATCAGCCCCAGCATTTT	CASSEFLLSGTGSFNQPQHF
TRBV5-1	NA	TRBJ2-7	TRBD1	TGCGCCAGCAGCTTGGGACAGGGGGCGGAGGAGCAGTACTTC	CASSLGQGAEEQYF
TRBV5-8	NA	TRBJ2-1	TRBD2	TGTGCCAGCAGTACGACTAGCTCCCACTACAATGAGCAGTTCTTC	CASSTTSSHYNEQFF
TRBV7-2	few	TRBJ1-3	NA	TGTGCCAGCAGCTTAGGTGTGGGTCAGGGAAACACCATATATTTT	CASSLGVGQGNTIYF
TRBV18	NA	TRBJ2-3	NA	TGTGCCAGCTCCCTAGGGACCCCAGATACGCAGTATTTT	CASSLGTPDTQYF
TRBV28	NA	TRBJ1-6	TRBD1	TGTGCCAGCAGCCCTTCGCGGACAGGGGTGTCACCCCTCCACTTT	CASSPSRTGVSPLHF
TRBV12-3/TRBV12-4	NA	TRBJ1-1	NA	TGTGCCAGCAGTGGGGATTCGGCTGAAGCTTTCTTT	CASSGDSAEAFF
TRBV5-4	NA	TRBJ2-1	NA	TGTGCCAGCAGCTTGGTGCGGATTACCCCAACCTACAATGAGCAGTTCTTC	CASSLVRITPTYNEQFF
TRBV11-2	once	TRBJ2-7	TRBD2	TGTGCCAGCAGCTTAGGGGGCGGGAGTGGGCTCGAGCAGTACTTC	CASSLGGGSGLEQYF
TRBV7-9	NA	TRBJ2-5	NA	TGTGCCAGCAGCCCCCATGTGCTAAGGGAGACCCAGTACTTC	CASSPHVLRETQYF
TRBV11-2	NA	TRBJ1-1	NA	TGTGCCAGCAGCTTAGACAGGGTGGTTAATAATTCAGCTTTCTTT	CASSLDRVVNNSAFF
TRBV7-9	NA	TRBJ1-1	TRBD1	TGTGCCAGCAGCCGACAGGGAGAAGCTTTCTTT	CASSRQGEAFF
TRBV11-3	NA	TRBJ2-1	TRBD2	TGTGCCAGCAGCTCGGGACTAGCGTCGGGTGAGCAGTTCTTC	CASSSGLASGEQFF
TRBV15	few	TRBJ2-7	NA	TGTGCCACCAGTACATACGAGCAGTACTTC	CATSTYEQYF
TRBV6-5	NA	TRBJ2-5	NA	TGTGCCAGCAGTCAGGGTTCAATGGGGACCCAGTACTTC	CASSQGSMGTQYF
TRBV6-2/TRBV6-3	NA	TRBJ1-2	NA	TGTGCCAGCAGTCCGACAGGAAACTATGGCTACACCTTC	CASSPTGNYGYTF
TRBV2	NA	TRBJ1-1	NA	TGTGCCAGCAGGGGACACAGGCGAGGGAACACTGAAGCTTTCTTT	CASRGHRRGNTEAFF
TRBV11-3	NA	TRBJ1-1	NA	TGTGCCAGCAGCTTAGTTGAGGGGACTGAAGCTTTCTTT	CASSLVEGTEAFF
TRBV2	NA	TRBJ1-5	TRBD1	TGTGCCAGCAAAGAAAACCAGGGGGAACAGCCCCAGCATTTT	CASKENQGEQPQHF
TRBV6-2/TRBV6-3	NA	TRBJ2-1	NA	TGTGCCAGCAGTTCCCCGCTAGGGAGAACTGACAATGAGCAGTTCTTC	CASSSPLGRTDNEQFF
TRBV11-3	NA	TRBJ2-1	NA	TGTGCCAACACATGGAATGAGCAGTTCTTC	CANTWNEQFF
TRBV4-1	NA	TRBJ2-7	TRBD2	TGCGCCAGCAGCCTATCAGCGGGAGAGGACTACGAGCAGTACTTC	CASSLSAGEDYEQYF
TRBV11-3	NA	TRBJ2-1	NA	TGTGCCAGCAGCTTTGAGCGGAGCGTCCACAATGAGCAGTTCTTC	CASSFERSVHNEQFF
TRBV2	NA	TRBJ2-3	TRBD1	TGTGCCAGCAGAGCCATCCTAGGGACAGGCGGCACAGATACGCAGTATTTT	CASRAILGTGGTDTQYF
TRBV7-9	NA	TRBJ2-7	NA	TGTGCCAGCAGCTTTGGCGGGCCGAGGGAGCAGTACTTC	CASSFGGPREQYF
TRBV3-1/TRBV3-2	NA	TRBJ1-6	NA	TGTGCCAGCAGCCCGCGCTCCCGGAGACAGGAGAATTCACCCCTCCACTTT	CASSPRSRRQENSPLHF
TRBV5-4	NA	TRBJ2-7	NA	TGTGCCAGCAGCTTATTTTCGGTTCAGGGCGAGCAGTACTTC	CASSLFSVQGEQYF
TRBV19	NA	TRBJ2-1	TRBD2	TGTGCCAGTAGTATCCCGGGACTAGCGCTAAGCTCCTACAATGAGCAGTTCTTC	CASSIPGLALSSYNEQFF
TRBV9	few	TRBJ2-1	NA	TGTGCCAGCAGCGTAGGCGCGGGATTGGGTTTGGAGCAGTTCTTC	CASSVGAGLGLEQFF
TRBV6-2/TRBV6-3	NA	TRBJ1-2	NA	TGTGCCAGCAGTTATGACAGATCTATTGGCTACACCTTC	CASSYDRSIGYTF
TRBV28	NA	TRBJ1-1	NA	TGTGCCAGCAGCTCCCCCGGGAACACTGAAGCTTTCTTT	CASSSPGNTEAFF
TRBV12-3/TRBV12-4	NA	TRBJ2-3	NA	TGTGCCAGCAGTTTAGAGGGGCTAGGTACGCAGTATTTT	CASSLEGLGTQYF
TRBV3-1/TRBV3-2	NA	TRBJ1-2	NA	TGTGCCAGCAGCCAAGCCCCTGGGGGCTACACCTTC	CASSQAPGGYTF
TRBV11-3	NA	TRBJ2-2	TRBD1	TGTGCCAGCAGCCCCGGGACAGGGTTTTCCGGGGAGCTGTTTTTT	CASSPGTGFSGELFF
TRBV27	NA	TRBJ2-7	TRBD2	TGTGCCAGCAGTTTAGTGGGAGGGCCCTCCTACGAGCAGTACTTC	CASSLVGGPSYEQYF
TRBV3-1/TRBV3-2	NA	TRBJ2-7	TRBD1	TGTGCCAGCAGCCTGGGACAGGGACCGGACGAGCAGTACTTC	CASSLGQGPDEQYF
TRBV30	once	TRBJ2-5	NA	TGTGCCTGGAGTGTAATAACCCAAGAGACCCAGTACTTC	CAWSVITQETQYF
TRBV2	NA	TRBJ2-7	TRBD1	TGTGCCAGCAGGATAGGGACAGGGGGCGATTACGAGCAGTACTTC	CASRIGTGGDYEQYF
TRBV18	NA	TRBJ1-1	NA	TGTGCCAGCCTCAACACGGCGAACACTGAAGCTTTCTTT	CASLNTANTEAFF
TRBV11-2	NA	TRBJ1-6	NA	TGTGCCAGCAGCTTCAATAAAGTGTCCCTCCACTTT	CASSFNKVSLHF
TRBV6-2/TRBV6-3	NA	TRBJ2-7	TRBD2	TGTGCCAGCAGCCCGGGACTAGCGGGAGGAGGGGTATACGAGCAGTACTTC	CASSPGLAGGGVYEQYF
TRBV14	NA	TRBJ1-1	TRBD1	TGTGCCAGCAGCCGTCGCGGGACAGAGCCTGCTTTCTTT	CASSRRGTEPAFF
TRBV6-5	NA	TRBJ1-2	TRBD1	TGTGCCAGCAGTTACTCGAGGACAGGGGATGGCTACACCTTC	CASSYSRTGDGYTF
TRBV6-6	NA	TRBJ1-5	NA	TGTGCCAGCAGTTCACCGGAGCATCAGCCCCAGCATTTT	CASSSPEHQPQHF
TRBV4-1	NA	TRBJ2-7	TRBD1	TGCGCCAGCAGCCAAGAAGGCGGGACAGGGGGCGGCTACGAGCAGTACTTC	CASSQEGGTGGGYEQYF
TRBV2	NA	TRBJ1-2	NA	NA	CASILEQGNFGYTF